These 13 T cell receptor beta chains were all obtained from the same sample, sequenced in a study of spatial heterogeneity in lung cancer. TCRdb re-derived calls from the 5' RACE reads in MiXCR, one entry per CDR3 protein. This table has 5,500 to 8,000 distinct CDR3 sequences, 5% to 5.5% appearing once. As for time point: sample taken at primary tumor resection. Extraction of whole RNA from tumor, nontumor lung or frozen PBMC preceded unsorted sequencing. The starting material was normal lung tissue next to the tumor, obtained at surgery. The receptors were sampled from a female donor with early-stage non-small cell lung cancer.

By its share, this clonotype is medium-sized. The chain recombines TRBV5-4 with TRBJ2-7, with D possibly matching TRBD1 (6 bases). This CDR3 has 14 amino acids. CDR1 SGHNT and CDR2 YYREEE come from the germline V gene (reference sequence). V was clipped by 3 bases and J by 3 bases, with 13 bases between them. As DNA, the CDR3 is TGTGCCAGCAGCTCCTACGACAGGCACTACGAGCAGTACTTC. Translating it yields CASSSYDRHYEQYF.

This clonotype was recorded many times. The CDR3 DNA reads TGTGCCAGCAGCTTAAGCGGGGCCTTCTACAATGAGCAGTTCTTC. Translation gives CASSLSGAFYNEQFF. This chain links TRBV7-9 with TRBJ2-1; 7 bases line up with TRBD2. This CDR3 spans 15 amino acids. The V and J ends lost 2 bases and 3 bases, in that order; junction bases with no gene match: 4. Germline V gene data show CDR1 as SEHNR and CDR2 as FQNEAQ (reference sequence).

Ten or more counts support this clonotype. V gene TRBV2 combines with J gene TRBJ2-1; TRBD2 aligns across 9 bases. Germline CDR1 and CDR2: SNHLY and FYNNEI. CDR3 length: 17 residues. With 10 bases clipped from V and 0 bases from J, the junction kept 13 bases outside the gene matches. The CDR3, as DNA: TGTGCCATATTTGCATCTAAGCGGGAGGCCTCCTACAATGAGCAGTTCTTC. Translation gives CAIFASKREASYNEQFF. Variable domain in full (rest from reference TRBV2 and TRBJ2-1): EPEVTQTPSHQVTQMGQEVILRCVPISNHLYFYWYRQILGQKVEFLVSFYNNEISEKSEIFDDQFSVERPDGSNFTLKIRSTKLEDSAMYFCAIFASKREASYNEQFFGPGTRLTVL.

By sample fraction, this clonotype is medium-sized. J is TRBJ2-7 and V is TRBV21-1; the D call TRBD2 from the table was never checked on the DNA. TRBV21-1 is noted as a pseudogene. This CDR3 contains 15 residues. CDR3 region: CASSKVTRACYEQYF. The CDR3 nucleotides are TGTGCCAGCAGCAAAGTCACTAGAGCCTGCTACGAGCAGTACTTC.

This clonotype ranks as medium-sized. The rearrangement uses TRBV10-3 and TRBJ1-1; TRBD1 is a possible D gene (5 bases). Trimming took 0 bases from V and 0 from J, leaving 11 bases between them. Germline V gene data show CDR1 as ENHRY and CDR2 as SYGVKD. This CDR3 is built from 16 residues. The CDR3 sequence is CAISESQQGMNTEAFF. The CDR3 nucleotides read TGTGCCATCAGTGAGTCACAGCAGGGCATGAACACTGAAGCTTTCTTT.

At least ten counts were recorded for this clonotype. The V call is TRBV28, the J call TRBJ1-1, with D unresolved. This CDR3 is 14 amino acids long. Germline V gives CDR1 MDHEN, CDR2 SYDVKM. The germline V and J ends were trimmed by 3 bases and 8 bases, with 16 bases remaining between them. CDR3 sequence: CASSLSSVGWEAFF. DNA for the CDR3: TGTGCCAGCAGTTTGTCTTCTGTTGGGTGGGAAGCTTTCTTT.

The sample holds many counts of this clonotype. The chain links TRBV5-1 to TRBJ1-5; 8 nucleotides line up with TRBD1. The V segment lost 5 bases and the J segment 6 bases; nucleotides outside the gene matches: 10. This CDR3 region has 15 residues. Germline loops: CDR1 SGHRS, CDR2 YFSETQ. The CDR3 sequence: CASSEGTGYTQPQHF. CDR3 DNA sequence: TGCGCCAGCAGTGAGGGGACAGGTTACACTCAGCCCCAGCATTTT.

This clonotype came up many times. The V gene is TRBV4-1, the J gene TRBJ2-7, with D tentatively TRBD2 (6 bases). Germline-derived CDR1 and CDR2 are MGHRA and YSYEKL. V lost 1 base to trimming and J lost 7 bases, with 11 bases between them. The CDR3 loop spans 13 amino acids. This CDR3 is CASSQVTSREQYF. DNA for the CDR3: TGCGCCAGCAGCCAAGTCACTAGCCGGGAGCAGTACTTC.

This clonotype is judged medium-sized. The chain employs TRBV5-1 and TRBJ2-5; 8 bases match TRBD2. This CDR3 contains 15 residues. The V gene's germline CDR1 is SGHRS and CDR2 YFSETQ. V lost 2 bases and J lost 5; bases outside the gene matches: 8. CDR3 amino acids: CASSFEAGVGETQYF. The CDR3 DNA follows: TGCGCCAGCAGCTTCGAAGCGGGAGTTGGTGAGACCCAGTACTTC.

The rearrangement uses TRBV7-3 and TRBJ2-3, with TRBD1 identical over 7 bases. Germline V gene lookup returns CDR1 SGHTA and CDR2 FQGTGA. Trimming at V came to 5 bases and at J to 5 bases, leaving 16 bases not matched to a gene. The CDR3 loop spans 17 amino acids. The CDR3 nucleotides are TGTGCCAGCAGCCCGAGATACGGGACAGCGAGTTTAGATACGCAGTATTTT. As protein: CASSPRYGTASLDTQYF.

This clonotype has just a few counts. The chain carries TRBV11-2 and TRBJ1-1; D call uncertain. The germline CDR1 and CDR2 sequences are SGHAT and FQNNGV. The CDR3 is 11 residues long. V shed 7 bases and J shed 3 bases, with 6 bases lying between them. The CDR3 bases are TGTGCCAGCACCTTGGACACTGAAGCTTTCTTT. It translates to CASTLDTEAFF.

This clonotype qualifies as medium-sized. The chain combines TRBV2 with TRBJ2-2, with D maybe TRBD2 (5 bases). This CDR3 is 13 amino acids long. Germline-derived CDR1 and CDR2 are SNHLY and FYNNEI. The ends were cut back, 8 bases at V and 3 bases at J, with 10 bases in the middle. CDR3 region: CASVGDYTGELFF. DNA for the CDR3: TGTGCCAGCGTCGGGGATTACACCGGGGAGCTGTTTTTT.

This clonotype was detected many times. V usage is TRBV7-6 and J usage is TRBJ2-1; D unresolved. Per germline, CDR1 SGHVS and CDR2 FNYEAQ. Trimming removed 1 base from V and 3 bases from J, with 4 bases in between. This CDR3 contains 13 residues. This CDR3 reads CASSLGDYNEQFF. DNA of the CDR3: TGTGCCAGCAGCTTAGGGGACTACAATGAGCAGTTCTTC.